Shown below are 21 T cell receptor beta chains from a single sample sequenced in a study of technical replicates of blood from several donors. The method was immunoSEQ multiplex PCR; TCRdb's version includes in-frame clones alone and lacks a portion of them. Altogether 70,000 to 80,000 clones are present, 90% to 95% being singletons, with the ten largest covering about 0.36%. Input material: T cells isolated from PBMCs. The receptors come from a human donor in good health. Some clones in this sample may be carry-over from other donors' samples.

In nucleotides, the CDR3 is TGTGCCGGCAGGGTTTGGGAAGAAAAACTGTTTTTT. Translated: CAGRVWEEKLFF. The chain uses TRBV30 and TRBJ1-4, with D tentatively TRBD1 (5 bases). The CDR3 has 12 amino acids. Trimming took off 8 bases at V and 8 bases at J, with 15 bases between the two ends. CDR1 GTSNPN and CDR2 SVGIG come from the germline V gene (reference sequence).

The chain combines TRBV4-2 with TRBJ2-7; D might be TRBD1 (6 bases). V was cut by 1 base and J by 2 bases, with 12 bases left in between. CDR1 and CDR2 from the germline V gene are LGHNA and YNFKEQ. The CDR3 sequence is 15 residues long. As DNA, the CDR3 is TGTGCCAGCAGCCAAGGGGGGCTAGCCACCTACGAGCAGTACTTC. It specifies CASSQGGLATYEQYF.

The chain has TRBV18 and TRBJ2-5, with TRBD2 matching 8 bases. Trimming removed 0 bases from V and 7 bases from J; junction bases left unmatched: 22. The CDR3 has 20 amino acids. Germline-derived CDR1 and CDR2 are KGHSH and LQKENI. The CDR3 region is CASSPPWGPGLALSLGTQYF. CDR3 DNA: TGTGCCAGCTCACCACCTTGGGGGCCCGGACTAGCCCTCTCCCTAGGGACCCAGTACTTC.

On this clone itself: Germline is not matched at one junction end, which may reflect a read error. V usage is TRBV7-7 and J usage is TRBJ2-1; 10 bases line up with TRBD2. The CDR3 length is 15 residues. Germline-derived CDR1 and CDR2 are SSHAT and FNYEAQ (reference sequence). The CDR3 DNA sequence: TGTGCTAGCAGCCCCAGCGGGGGGGCCTACAATGAGCAGTTCTTC. It codes for CASSPSGGAYNEQFF.

The chain has TRBV15 and TRBJ2-2; 9 nucleotides agree with TRBD1. The V segment lost 5 bases and the J segment 3 bases; nucleotides outside the gene matches: 1. Per germline, CDR1 LNHNV and CDR2 YYDKDF (reference sequence). The CDR3 spans 14 residues. CDR3 protein: CATSRTGDTGELFF. For the CDR3, the DNA is TGTGCCACCAGCCGGACAGGGGACACCGGGGAGCTGTTTTTT. Supplemented by reference TRBV15 and TRBJ2-2, the full variable domain reads DAMVIQNPRYQVTQFGKPVTLSCSQTLNHNVMYWYQQKSSQAPKLLFHYYDKDFNNEADTPDNFQSRRPNTSFCFLDIRSPGLGDTAMYLCATSRTGDTGELFFGEGSRLTVL.

This chain uses TRBV6-6 with TRBJ1-4; no clear D gene. Germline values: CDR1 MNHNY, CDR2 SVGAGI (reference sequence). The CDR3 extends over 12 amino acids. V lost 4 bases and J lost 12, with 12 bases in between. The CDR3 loop reads CASSSRSPQLFF. The CDR3 nucleotides are TGTGCCAGCAGTTCCCGGTCGCCTCAACTGTTTTTT.

This clone was seen a few times. Because the CDR3's place on the DNA is in doubt, the DNA is left out and the CDR3 is given as listed by TCRdb. The CDR3 loop is CASSTSTGAPEAFF. The chain couples TRBV6-5 to TRBJ1-1; TRBD1 is taken as the D call from the table, unchecked against the DNA. The CDR3 contains 14 residues when both ends are counted. The germline CDR1 and CDR2 sequences are MNHEY and SVGAGI.

V and J are TRBV6-4 and TRBJ2-2; no clear D gene. The germline V gene has CDR1 MRHNA and CDR2 SNTAGT. The CDR3 length is 15 residues. The V end lost 1 base, the J end lost 0 bases, and 6 bases lay between the germline ends. The CDR3 sequence is CASSDWHTNTGELFF. The CDR3 DNA reads as TGTGCCAGCAGTGACTGGCATACGAACACCGGGGAGCTGTTTTTT.

The chain has TRBV14 and TRBJ2-1; 14 bases match TRBD2. V shed 2 bases and J 5 bases; nucleotides not matched to a gene: 11. Germline values: CDR1 SGHDN, CDR2 FVKESK. The length of the CDR3 is 19 residues. The CDR3 is CASSQKILGTSGGNNEQFF. For the CDR3, the DNA is TGTGCCAGCAGCCAAAAGATATTGGGGACTAGCGGGGGCAACAATGAGCAGTTCTTC.

V and J are TRBV21-1 and TRBJ2-7; the table calls TRBD1, which could not be checked here. TRBV21-1 is assigned pseudogene status. The CDR3 spans 12 residues. The CDR3 sequence: CASSTDSYEQYF. CDR3 DNA sequence: TGTGCCAGCAGTACCGACAGCTACGAGCAGTACTTC.

This chain joins TRBV2 and TRBJ2-7; a possible D gene is TRBD1 (7 bases). The CDR3 spans 12 residues. Germline V CDR1 and CDR2: SNHLY, FYNNEI. V was cut by 8 bases and J by 3 bases, with 11 bases left in between. CDR3 amino acids: CASGGDSYEQYF. In nucleotides, the CDR3 is TGTGCCAGCGGAGGGGACAGCTACGAGCAGTACTTC.

V is TRBV5-1 and J is TRBJ1-2, with 8 bases identical to TRBD1. Per germline, CDR1 SGHRS and CDR2 YFSETQ. The trim removed 2 bases at V and 13 bases at J, leaving 13 bases unmatched. This CDR3 has 14 residues. The CDR3 DNA follows: TGCGCCAGCAGCTTCTGGACAGGGAGTGAGTCGGGCACCTTC. It encodes CASSFWTGSESGTF.

The chain recombines TRBV29-1 with TRBJ2-2; D is perhaps TRBD2 (6 bases). V was cut by 7 bases and J by 0 bases, with 15 bases left in between. This CDR3 is 15 amino acids long. In germline, CDR1 is SQVTM, CDR2 ANQGSEA. CDR3 coding DNA: TGCAGCGCAAGTAGCGGCTCCACGAACACCGGGGAGCTGTTTTTT. Protein sequence: CSASSGSTNTGELFF.

This chain links TRBV27 with TRBJ1-5, with D perhaps TRBD1 (5 bases). CDR1 is MNHEY and CDR2 is SMNVEV in the germline V gene (reference sequence). The germline V and J ends were trimmed by 2 bases and 3 bases, with 5 bases remaining between them. The CDR3 is made up of 13 amino acids. Written as DNA, the CDR3 is TGTGCCAGCAGTTTAGGGGCCAATCAGCCCCAGCATTTT. This codes for CASSLGANQPQHF.

A few counts support this clone. The chain joins TRBV2 to TRBJ2-7; D remains unclear. Germline lookup yields CDR1 SNHLY and CDR2 FYNNEI. This CDR3 has 13 amino acids. Trimming removed 3 bases at V and 6 bases at J, with 12 bases between. CDR3 sequence: CASSEPFRIEQYF. Here the CDR3 DNA reads TGTGCCAGCAGTGAGCCCTTTAGAATCGAGCAGTACTTC.

The chain links TRBV9 to TRBJ2-2; the D gene is possibly TRBD1 (5 bases). Germline CDR1 is SGDLS and CDR2 is YYNGEE. V was trimmed by 0 bases and J by 4 bases, leaving 7 bases between them. The CDR3 spans 14 residues. For the CDR3, the DNA is TGTGCCAGCAGCGTAGTTGACAGCACCGGGGAGCTGTTTTTT. This sequence encodes CASSVVDSTGELFF.

CDR3 in DNA: TGCGCCAGCACCCCCGGGACAGGGGGCAGCTATGGCTACACCTTC. It is translated as CASTPGTGGSYGYTF. The chain links TRBV5-1 to TRBJ1-2, with 12 bases lining up with TRBD1. This CDR3 comprises 15 residues. CDR1 SGHRS and CDR2 YFSETQ come from the germline V gene. V lost 6 bases and J lost 4; bases outside the gene matches: 7.

This clone appeared a single time. This chain links TRBV19 with TRBJ2-7; D is perhaps TRBD1 (6 bases). The CDR3 runs 12 residues. Germline V gene sequence: CDR1 LNHDA, CDR2 SQIVND (reference sequence). V lost 3 bases, J lost 5 bases, and 8 bases lay in between. The CDR3 DNA follows: TGTGCCAGTAGTATTGGGGGCGACGAGCAGTACTTC. Translation gives CASSIGGDEQYF.

The rearrangement links TRBV5-1 to TRBJ1-1; 7 nucleotides match TRBD1. CDR1 is SGHRS, CDR2 YFSETQ, per germline. V lost 2 bases to trimming and J lost 3 bases; unmatched junction nucleotides: 13. The CDR3 has 17 residues. DNA of the CDR3: TGCGCCAGCAGCTTACACCTAAACAGGGGTGGGTACACTGAAGCTTTCTTT. Its protein is CASSLHLNRGGYTEAFF. Looking up the rest from reference TRBV5-1 and TRBJ1-1 gives the full variable domain: KAGVTQTPRYLIKTRGQQVTLSCSPISGHRSVSWYQQTPGQGLQFLFEYFSETQRNKGNFPGRFSGRQFSNSRSEMNVSTLELGDSALYLCASSLHLNRGGYTEAFFGQGTRLTVV.

The chain couples TRBV11-3 to TRBJ2-1, with 7 bases identical to TRBD2. V lost 1 base to trimming and J lost 6 bases; unmatched junction nucleotides: 3. This CDR3 comprises 14 residues. Looked up from germline, CDR1 is SGHNT and CDR2 is YENEEA. The CDR3 is CASSLGLALNEQFF. In nucleotides, the CDR3 is TGTGCCAGCAGCTTAGGACTAGCCCTCAATGAGCAGTTCTTC.

V is TRBV9 and J is TRBJ1-6; D not resolved. CDR1 SGDLS and CDR2 YYNGEE come from the germline V gene. Trimming shortened V by 0 bases and J by 3 bases, and 7 bases separated the two germline ends. The length of the CDR3 is 15 residues. Here the CDR3 reads CASSVGEVYNSPLHF. The CDR3 DNA reads TGTGCCAGCAGCGTAGGGGAGGTCTATAATTCACCCCTCCACTTT.